The 3 T cell receptor beta chains presented below share a single source sample, sequenced in a study of blood T cell repertoires in COVID-19. Some clones are missing from TCRdb's copy, which holds only in-frame ones; the method was immunoSEQ multiplex PCR. The profile shows under 300,000 clones, approximately 83% of them singletons. The specimen was PBMCs or T cells enriched from blood (not recorded which). The receptors here all came from a woman aged 50 to 60 who had recovered from COVID-19.

This chain links TRBV3-1 (or the pseudogene TRBV3-2) with TRBJ2-5, with 8 nucleotides matching TRBD2. Germline V lookup: CDR1 LGHDT, CDR2 YNNKEL (reference sequence). V was pared by 4 bases and J by 5 bases, with 15 bases of the junction left unmatched. The CDR3 covers 17 residues. The CDR3, as DNA: TGTGCCAGCAGCCGACGACTCGCAGCGGGAGAGGTGGAGACCCAGTACTTC. Its translation: CASSRRLAAGEVETQYF.

V and J are TRBV12-3 or TRBV12-4 and TRBJ2-7, with 9 bases aligning to TRBD2. The CDR3 spans 13 residues. The V segment lost 6 bases and the J segment 13 bases; nucleotides outside the gene matches: 13. In DNA, the CDR3 is TGTGCCAGCAGCCCCGGGACTAGCCGACTGATATACTTC. Its translation: CASSPGTSRLIYF.

V is TRBV3-1 (or the pseudogene TRBV3-2) and J is TRBJ2-7, with 7 nucleotides matching TRBD1. J gave up 2 bases and V 4 bases, and 11 bases lay outside the gene matches. This CDR3 has 16 residues. Germline V gene data show CDR1 as LGHDT and CDR2 as YNNKEL (reference sequence). Here the CDR3 reads CASSRGLAGGTYEQYF. The CDR3 DNA follows: TGTGCCAGCAGCCGAGGGCTGGCAGGGGGAACCTACGAGCAGTACTTC.